The 6 T cell receptor beta chains below all came from one sample that was sequenced in a study of post-analysis software for immune sequencing data. Broader study findings: The study found TRBV5-6, TRBV5-1 and TRBV20-1 among about five TRBV segments more frequent in patients than controls.

These receptors have no identified antigens. Libraries were made from TCR beta cDNA, and they carried unique molecular identifiers. Using its own MiXCR run on the PCR reads, TCRdb lists one record per CDR3 protein. The repertoire has 600,000 to 700,000 distinct CDR3 sequences, around 64% of them found once; the top ten carry approximately 10%. Sequencing input: blood. These receptor sequences come from a girl aged 2-10 years with multiple sclerosis.

The CDR3, as DNA: TGTGCCAGCAGTCCCGCGGGATTGTATGGCTACACCTTC. It yields the protein CASSPAGLYGYTF. This chain uses TRBV12-3 or TRBV12-4 with TRBJ1-2; D unclear. This CDR3 is built from 13 residues. Trimming pared 5 bases from V and 5 bases from J, leaving 12 bases between.

V is TRBV6-1 and J is TRBJ2-1, with 7 bases fitting TRBD2. Germline V gene sequence: CDR1 MNHNS, CDR2 SASEGT. With 7 bases clipped from V and 4 bases from J, the junction kept 7 bases outside the gene matches. The CDR3 has 14 residues. The CDR3 spells CASIVSGDYNEQFF. In nucleotides, the CDR3 is TGTGCCAGCATAGTAAGCGGGGATTACAATGAGCAGTTCTTC.

This rearrangement joins TRBV4-2 to TRBJ2-2; TRBD2 aligns across 9 bases. The CDR3 totals 18 residues. Germline CDR1 and CDR2: LGHNA and YNFKEQ. Trimming removed 4 bases from V and 3 bases from J; junction bases left unmatched: 12. CDR3 in DNA: TGTGCCAGCAGCCCAAAGGGACTAGCAAATGCTGACACCGGGGAGCTGTTTTTT. Translating gives CASSPKGLANADTGELFF.

This clonotype was recorded many times. V and J are TRBV29-1 and TRBJ2-7; 7 bases fit TRBD1. CDR3 length equals 15 residues. The J segment lost 0 bases and the V segment lost 4 bases, leaving 9 bases of the junction unmatched. The V gene's germline CDR1 is SQVTM and CDR2 ANQGSEA. The CDR3 coding sequence is TGCAGCGTTGCGGTTCCGGACAGGAGCTCCTACGAGCAGTACTTC. It codes for CSVAVPDRSSYEQYF.

This clonotype was counted between two and nine times. V and J are TRBV30 and TRBJ2-3, with D perhaps TRBD1 (5 bases). CDR1 is GTSNPN and CDR2 is SVGIG in the germline V gene (reference sequence). The CDR3 runs 12 residues. V lost 0 bases and J lost 13, with 14 bases in between. The CDR3 here is CAWSVRPGWEYF. CDR3 bases: TGTGCCTGGAGTGTACGGCCAGGGTGGGAGTATTTT. The entire variable domain, with the rest obtained from reference TRBV30 and TRBJ2-3, is as follows: SQTIHQWPATLVQPVGSPLSLECTVEGTSNPNLYWYRQAAGRGLQLLFYSVGIGQISSEVPQNLSASRPQDRQFILSSKKLLLSDSGFYLCAWSVRPGWEYFGPGTRLTVL.

This clonotype was detected only a few times. The chain employs TRBV10-3 and TRBJ1-6, with TRBD1 as a possible D gene (5 bases). CDR1 is ENHRY, CDR2 SYGVKD, per germline. The CDR3 sequence is 13 residues long. Trimming cost V 7 bases and J 6 bases, with 10 bases left between them. This chain's CDR3 is CAITEGVNSPLHF. The CDR3 DNA reads as TGTGCCATCACAGAAGGGGTTAATTCACCCCTCCACTTT.